This TCR beta chain was profiled in a study of shared clonotypes between healthy human individuals (TCRdb year 2020). Broadly, across the study: The cohort comprised a couple of women and a few men aged 18 to 49 years. Leukapheresis yielded between about 0.94 and 8.9 billion PBMCs per donor. To increase sequencing depth and limit assay-specific biases, different laboratories used diverse techniques to prepare libraries and sequence TCR repertoires. For each donor, CD4 naive and CD4 memory were each given three plates, CD8 naive was given two plates, and CD8 memory was given one plate. Blood TCR repertoires of roughly five healthy adults were deeply sequenced to estimate repertoire size and the extent of clonotype sharing between individuals.

The CDR1 and CDR2 encoded by the germline V gene are SQVTM and ANQGSEA. Including cysteine and phenylalanine, the CDR3 has 13 amino acids. Left in the record is the CDR3 DNA by itself, 39 bases read in frame from the first base. Trimming costs V 7 bases and J 7 bases, and their ends lie 16 bases apart. TCR CDR3 regions were amplified from genomic DNA by multiplex PCR using the deep immunoSEQ assay. Extracted genomic DNA from each cell subset was spread evenly across all wells of several immunoSEQ 96-well plates, with each plate serving as a replicate. For sorted subsets, approximately 200 ng of genomic DNA, equivalent to roughly 30,000 T cell genomes, went into each replicate PCR. Purified libraries were quantified with a Qubit 3.0 fluorometer, sized on a Bioanalyzer 2100, and re-quantified with the KAPA Library Quantification kit. Every immunoSEQ 96-well plate was sequenced on a dedicated single-read 150-cycle Illumina NextSeq 550 flow cell. As for the authors' bioinformatics: Because the immunoSEQ output held only junctional sequences and lacked quality scores, the filtering could not match the filtering applied to full-length reads. Sequences were annotated with PyIR, a Python wrapper for IgBLAST v1.9, and V/J genes and CDR3 were assigned using IMGT germline references. Any read was removed if the V/J assignment was weak (E-value above 1e-6), the CDR3 was missing, or the read contained stop codons, out-of-frame junctions, or ambiguous translated residues. V3J clonotypes were defined by identical inferred V gene, J gene, and CDR3 amino acid sequence. Percentage overlap between repertoires was computed as shared unique clonotypes divided by the size of the smaller repertoire. Richness of each repertoire was evaluated using RTK rarefaction, the Chao1 estimator, and Recon v2.1 estimates of unobserved clonotypes. OLGA was used to compute generation probabilities for all TCRbeta clonotypes that the gDNA method yielded from four donors. The clones in this table, taken by TCRdb from immuneACCESS, are in-frame only. Not every clone is retained; where verified, under half of the shortfall comes from an unresolved V gene, and the cause of the rest is unknown. From that table come the V and J calls and clone size; the DNA was used to work out D and trimming. Present in this sample are under 1,100,000 clones, roughly 75% of which were seen just once. Nearly 1.5% of the sample comes from the top ten.

Summary of the overall study and its limitations: Naive subsets generally had larger estimated clonotype richness than memory subsets did. Pairwise subsampling led to the expectation that sequencing depth would affect the degree of clonotype sharing among donors. Because the study included only a small number of donors, the genetic and exposure-history diversity represented was limited. Sampling was restricted to blood, and TCR repertoires in tissue are likely to differ from TCR repertoires in blood. Approximately 5% of naive CD4, 3% to 4% of naive CD8, roughly 2.4% of memory CD4, and roughly 0.4% of memory CD8 clonotypes were shared across several donors. Even with the large sequencing depth, rarefaction of the sorted-subset datasets indicated that sequencing was incomplete. Compared with non-shared clonotypes, clonotypes shared by all four sorted-subset donors had higher generation probabilities.

This clone was seen a few times. Its antigen is currently not known. Base qualities are not provided; no much larger clone lies one nucleotide away. The donors were healthy, HIV-negative adults who had no recently reported acute infections or vaccinations. Every donor was a Caucasian adult living in Nashville, Tennessee, USA. CD4+ T cells were enriched by magnetic negative selection, after which naive cells were positively selected on CD45RA and the negative fraction was taken as the memory subset. After blood collection by leukapheresis, PBMCs were isolated using Ficoll-Histopaque density gradient centrifugation and then cryopreserved in the vapor phase of liquid nitrogen. Purity and quantity of every magnetically sorted T cell population were checked by analytical flow cytometry. From each sorted fraction, genomic DNA was isolated and quantified by UV absorbance on a Nanodrop 2000c.

The source of this sequence is a young man in good health. The rearrangement combines TRBV29-1 with TRBJ1-4, with no reliable assignment of the D segment. Material for sequencing was memory CD4+ T cells sorted from blood. The sample's cell subset or site label is to be understood as: CD45RA-negative fraction. CDR3 reads: CSAAGAKSEKLFF. The DNA sequence is TGCAGCGCCGCGGGCGCAAAGAGTGAAAAACTGTTTTTT.